This T cell receptor beta chain is from a study of blood T cells in healthy people across ages. Study-level findings and limits: The study regarded diversity estimates from one million T cells as underestimates. There were more naive CD4+ cells and higher diversity in long-lived donors than in aged donors.

It was with a sample-barcoded 5' primer and a J-beta primer mix that a second PCR of roughly 6 to 11 cycles was run. Each cDNA molecule carried a tag from a template-switch adaptor that contained 12 random nucleotides. A single record per CDR3 protein comes from TCRdb applying MiXCR to the 5' RACE reads. The profile covers roughly 800,000 distinct CDR3 sequences, with 40% to 65% appearing a single time and about 38% taken by the ten largest. The sample providers were healthy Caucasian people from Russia, aged about 6 to 90. This clonotype was observed a handful of times. Its antigen is as yet unknown. What was sequenced was blood. This clonotype originated in a man older than 75 in good health.

The CDR3 DNA reads as TGTGCCAGCAGCGTAGGCGGGAGGGCCTTCACGGAGTCCTACAATGAGCAGTTCTTC. This gives the protein CASSVGGRAFTESYNEQFF. V is TRBV9 and J is TRBJ2-1, with 9 bases that match TRBD2. V lost 0 bases, J lost 1 base, and 11 bases stayed unmatched. The CDR3 is made up of 19 amino acids. Germline CDR1 and CDR2: SGDLS and YYNGEE.